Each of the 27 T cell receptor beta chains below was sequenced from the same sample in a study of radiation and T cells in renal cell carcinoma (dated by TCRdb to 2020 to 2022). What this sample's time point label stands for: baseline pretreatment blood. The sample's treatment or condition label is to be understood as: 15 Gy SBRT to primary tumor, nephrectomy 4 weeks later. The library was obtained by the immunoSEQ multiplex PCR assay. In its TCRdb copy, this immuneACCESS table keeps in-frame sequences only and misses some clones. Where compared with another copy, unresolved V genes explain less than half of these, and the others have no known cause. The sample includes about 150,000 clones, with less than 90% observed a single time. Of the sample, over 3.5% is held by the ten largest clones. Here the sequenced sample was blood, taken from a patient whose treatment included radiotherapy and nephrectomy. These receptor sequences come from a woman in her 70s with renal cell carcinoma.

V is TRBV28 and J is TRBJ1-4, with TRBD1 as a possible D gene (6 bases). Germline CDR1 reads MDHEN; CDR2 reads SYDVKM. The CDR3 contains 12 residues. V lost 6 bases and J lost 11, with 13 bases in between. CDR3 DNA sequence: TGTGCCAGCAGGCAGACAGGATCCAAACTGTTTTTT. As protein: CASRQTGSKLFF.

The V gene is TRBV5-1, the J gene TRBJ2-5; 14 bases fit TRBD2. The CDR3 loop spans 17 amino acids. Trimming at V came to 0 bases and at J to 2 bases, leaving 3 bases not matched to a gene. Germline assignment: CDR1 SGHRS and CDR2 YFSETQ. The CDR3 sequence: CASSLARLAGGQETQYF. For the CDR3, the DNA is TGCGCCAGCAGCTTGGCCAGACTAGCGGGGGGGCAAGAGACCCAGTACTTC.

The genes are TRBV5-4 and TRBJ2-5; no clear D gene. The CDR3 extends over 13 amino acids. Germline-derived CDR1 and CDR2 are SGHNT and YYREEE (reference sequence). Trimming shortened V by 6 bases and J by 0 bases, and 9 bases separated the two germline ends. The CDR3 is CASNLYHQETQYF. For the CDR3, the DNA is TGTGCCAGCAACCTGTACCACCAAGAGACCCAGTACTTC. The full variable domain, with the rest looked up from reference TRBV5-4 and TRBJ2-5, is ETGVTQSPTHLIKTRGQQVTLRCSSQSGHNTVSWYQQALGQGPQFIFQYYREEENGRGNFPPRFSGLQFPNYSSELNVNALELDDSALYLCASNLYHQETQYFGPGTRLLVL.

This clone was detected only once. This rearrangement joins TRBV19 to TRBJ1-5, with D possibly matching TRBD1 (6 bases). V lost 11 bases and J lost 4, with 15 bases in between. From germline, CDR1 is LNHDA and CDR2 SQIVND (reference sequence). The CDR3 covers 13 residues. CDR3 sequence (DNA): TGTGCCGTAGGGGGGGGAGGGAATCAGCCCCAGCATTTT. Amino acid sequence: CAVGGGGNQPQHF. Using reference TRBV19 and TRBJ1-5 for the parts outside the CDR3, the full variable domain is DGGITQSPKYLFRKEGQNVTLSCEQNLNHDAMYWYRQDPGQGLRLIYYSQIVNDFQKGDIAEGYSVSREKKESFPLTVTSAQKNPTAFYLCAVGGGGNQPQHFGDGTRLSIL.

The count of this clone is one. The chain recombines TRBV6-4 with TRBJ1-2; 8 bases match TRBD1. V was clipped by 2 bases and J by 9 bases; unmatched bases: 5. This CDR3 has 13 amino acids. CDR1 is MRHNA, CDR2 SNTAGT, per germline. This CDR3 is CASSDPGGRSYTF. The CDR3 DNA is TGTGCCAGCAGTGACCCAGGGGGCCGGAGCTACACCTTC.

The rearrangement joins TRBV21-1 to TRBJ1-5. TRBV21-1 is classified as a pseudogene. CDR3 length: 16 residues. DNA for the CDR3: TGTGCCAGCAGCAAAGCGCTTTTAGGGAACAATCAGCCCCAGCATTTT. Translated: CASSKALLGNNQPQHF.

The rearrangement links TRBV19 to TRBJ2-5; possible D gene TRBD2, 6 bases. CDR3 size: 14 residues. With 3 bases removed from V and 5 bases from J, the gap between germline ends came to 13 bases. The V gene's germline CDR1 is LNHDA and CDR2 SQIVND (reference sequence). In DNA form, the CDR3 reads TGTGCCAGTAGTATCGTCGGGGGTCGGGAGACCCAGTACTTC. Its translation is CASSIVGGRETQYF.

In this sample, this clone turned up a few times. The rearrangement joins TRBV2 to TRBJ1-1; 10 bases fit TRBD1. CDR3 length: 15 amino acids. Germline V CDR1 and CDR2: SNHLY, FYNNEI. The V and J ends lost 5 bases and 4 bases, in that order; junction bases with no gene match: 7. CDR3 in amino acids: CASSKSGQGGTEAFF. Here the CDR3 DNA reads TGTGCCAGCAGTAAATCTGGACAGGGGGGCACTGAAGCTTTCTTT.

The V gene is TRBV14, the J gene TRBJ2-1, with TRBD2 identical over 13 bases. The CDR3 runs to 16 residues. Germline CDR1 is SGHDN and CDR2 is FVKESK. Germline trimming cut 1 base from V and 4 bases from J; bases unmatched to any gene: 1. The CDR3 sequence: CASSQVLAGGYNEQFF. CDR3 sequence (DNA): TGTGCCAGCAGCCAAGTACTAGCGGGGGGGTACAATGAGCAGTTCTTC.

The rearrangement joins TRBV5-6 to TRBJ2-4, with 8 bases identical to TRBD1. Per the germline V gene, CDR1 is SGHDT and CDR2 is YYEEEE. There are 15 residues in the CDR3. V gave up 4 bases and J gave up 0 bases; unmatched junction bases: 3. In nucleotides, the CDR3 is TGTGCCAGCAGCAGGGACAGGACAGCCAAAAACATTCAGTACTTC. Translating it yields CASSRDRTAKNIQYF. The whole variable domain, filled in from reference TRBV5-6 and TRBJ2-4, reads DAGVTQSPTHLIKTRGQQVTLRCSPKSGHDTVSWYQQALGQGPQFIFQYYEEEERQRGNFPDRFSGHQFPNYSSELNVNALLLGDSALYLCASSRDRTAKNIQYFGAGTRLSVL.

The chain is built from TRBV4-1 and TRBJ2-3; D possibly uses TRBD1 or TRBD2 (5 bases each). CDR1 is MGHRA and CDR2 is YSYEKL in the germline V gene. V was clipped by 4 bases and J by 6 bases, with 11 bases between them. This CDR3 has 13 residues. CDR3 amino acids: CASSRDQVDTQYF. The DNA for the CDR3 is TGCGCCAGCAGCCGGGACCAGGTGGATACGCAGTATTTT.

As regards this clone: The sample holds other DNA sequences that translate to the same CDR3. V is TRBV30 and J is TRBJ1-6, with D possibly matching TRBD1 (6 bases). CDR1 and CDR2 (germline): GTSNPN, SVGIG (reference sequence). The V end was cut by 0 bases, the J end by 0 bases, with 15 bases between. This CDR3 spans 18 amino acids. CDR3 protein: CAWSVGQRISSYNSPLHF. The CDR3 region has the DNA TGTGCCTGGAGTGTAGGACAGCGCATTAGCTCCTATAATTCACCCCTCCACTTT.

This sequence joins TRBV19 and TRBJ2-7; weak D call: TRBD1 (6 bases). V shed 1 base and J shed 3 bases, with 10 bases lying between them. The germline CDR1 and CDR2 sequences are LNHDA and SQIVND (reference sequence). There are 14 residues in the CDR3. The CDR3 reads CASSIGQEYYEQYF. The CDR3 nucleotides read TGTGCCAGTAGTATAGGACAGGAGTACTACGAGCAGTACTTC.

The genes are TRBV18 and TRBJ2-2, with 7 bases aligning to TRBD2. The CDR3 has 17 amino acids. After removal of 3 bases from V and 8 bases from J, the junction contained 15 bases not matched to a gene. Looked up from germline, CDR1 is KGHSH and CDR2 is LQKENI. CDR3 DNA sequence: TGTGCCAGCTCACCCCTGTTGAGCGGGGTACTACCGGGGGAGCTGTTTTTT. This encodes CASSPLLSGVLPGELFF.

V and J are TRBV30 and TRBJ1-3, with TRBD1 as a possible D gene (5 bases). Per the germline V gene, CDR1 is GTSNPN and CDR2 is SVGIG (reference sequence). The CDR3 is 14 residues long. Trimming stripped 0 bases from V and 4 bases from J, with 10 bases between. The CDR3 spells CAWSVAGTGNTIYF. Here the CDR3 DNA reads TGTGCCTGGAGTGTAGCCGGGACCGGAAACACCATATATTTT.

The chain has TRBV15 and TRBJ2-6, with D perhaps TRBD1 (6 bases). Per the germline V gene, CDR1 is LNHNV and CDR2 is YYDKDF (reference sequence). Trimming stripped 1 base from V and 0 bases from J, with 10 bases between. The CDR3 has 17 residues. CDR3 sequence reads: CATSRGTASSGANVLTF. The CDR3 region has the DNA TGTGCCACCAGCAGAGGGACAGCTAGCTCTGGGGCCAACGTCCTGACTTTC.

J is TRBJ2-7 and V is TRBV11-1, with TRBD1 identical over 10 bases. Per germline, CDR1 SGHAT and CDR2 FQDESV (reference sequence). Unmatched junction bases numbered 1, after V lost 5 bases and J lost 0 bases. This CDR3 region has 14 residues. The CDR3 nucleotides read TGTGCCAGCAGCGGGACAGGGGTCTCCTACGAGCAGTACTTC. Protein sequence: CASSGTGVSYEQYF.

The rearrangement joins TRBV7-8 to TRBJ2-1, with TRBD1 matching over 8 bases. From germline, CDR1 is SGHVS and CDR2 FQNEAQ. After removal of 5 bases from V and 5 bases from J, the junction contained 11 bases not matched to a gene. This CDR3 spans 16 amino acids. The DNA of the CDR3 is TGTGCCAGCAGCACCCCAAGTCAGGGGGCTAACAATGAGCAGTTCTTC. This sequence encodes CASSTPSQGANNEQFF.

The CDR3 sequence is CASSYSAGSSVFQQFF. The CDR3 nucleotides are TGTGCCAGCAGTTACTCGGCCGGGTCTTCGGTATTTCAGCAGTTCTTC. The V call is TRBV6-5, the J call TRBJ2-1; D unresolved. Germline V gene lookup returns CDR1 MNHEY and CDR2 SVGAGI. The V gene lost 0 bases and the J gene lost 11 bases, with 20 bases spanning the gap. The CDR3 contains 16 residues.

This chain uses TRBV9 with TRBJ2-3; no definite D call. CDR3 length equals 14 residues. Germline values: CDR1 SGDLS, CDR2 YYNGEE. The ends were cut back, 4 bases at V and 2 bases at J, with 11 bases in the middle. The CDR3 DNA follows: TGTGCCAGCAGCACCCGACTGCTCACAGATACGCAGTATTTT. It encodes CASSTRLLTDTQYF.

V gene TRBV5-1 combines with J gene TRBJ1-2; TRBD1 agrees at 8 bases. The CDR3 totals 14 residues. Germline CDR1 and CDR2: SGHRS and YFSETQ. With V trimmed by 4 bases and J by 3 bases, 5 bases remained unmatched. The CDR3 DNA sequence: TGCGCCAGCAGCCCGGACAGGGCCTACTATGGCTACACCTTC. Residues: CASSPDRAYYGYTF. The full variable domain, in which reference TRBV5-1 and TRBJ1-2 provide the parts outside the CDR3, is KAGVTQTPRYLIKTRGQQVTLSCSPISGHRSVSWYQQTPGQGLQFLFEYFSETQRNKGNFPGRFSGRQFSNSRSEMNVSTLELGDSALYLCASSPDRAYYGYTFGSGTRLTVV.

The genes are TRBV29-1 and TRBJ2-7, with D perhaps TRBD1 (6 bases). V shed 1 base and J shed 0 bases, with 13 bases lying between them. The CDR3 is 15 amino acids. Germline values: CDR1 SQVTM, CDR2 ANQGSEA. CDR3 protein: CSVEAPTGSSYEQYF. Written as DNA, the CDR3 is TGCAGCGTTGAAGCTCCGACAGGATCCTCCTACGAGCAGTACTTC.

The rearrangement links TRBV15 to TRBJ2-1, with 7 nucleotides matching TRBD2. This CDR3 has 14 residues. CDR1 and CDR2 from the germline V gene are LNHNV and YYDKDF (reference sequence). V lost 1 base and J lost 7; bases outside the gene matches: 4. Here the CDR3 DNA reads TGTGCCACCAGCAGAGCGGGGGGATGGAATGAGCAGTTCTTC. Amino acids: CATSRAGGWNEQFF.

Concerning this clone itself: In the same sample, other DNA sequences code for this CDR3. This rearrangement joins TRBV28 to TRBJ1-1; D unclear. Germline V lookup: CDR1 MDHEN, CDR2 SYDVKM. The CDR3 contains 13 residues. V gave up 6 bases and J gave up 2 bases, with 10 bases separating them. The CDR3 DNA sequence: TGTGCCAGCAGCCTCCTTGGCAACACTGAAGCTTTCTTT. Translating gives CASSLLGNTEAFF.

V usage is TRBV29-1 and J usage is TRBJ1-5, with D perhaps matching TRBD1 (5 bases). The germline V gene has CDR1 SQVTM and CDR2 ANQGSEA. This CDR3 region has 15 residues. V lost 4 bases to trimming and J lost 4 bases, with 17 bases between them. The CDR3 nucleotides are TGCAGCGTTGGGCAAGGAACAGGCAGGAATCAGCCCCAGCATTTT. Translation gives CSVGQGTGRNQPQHF. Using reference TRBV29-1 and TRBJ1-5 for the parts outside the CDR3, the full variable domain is SAVISQKPSRDICQRGTSLTIQCQVDSQVTMMFWYRQQPGQSLTLIATANQGSEATYESGFVIDKFPISRPNLTFSTLTVSNMSPEDSSIYLCSVGQGTGRNQPQHFGDGTRLSIL.

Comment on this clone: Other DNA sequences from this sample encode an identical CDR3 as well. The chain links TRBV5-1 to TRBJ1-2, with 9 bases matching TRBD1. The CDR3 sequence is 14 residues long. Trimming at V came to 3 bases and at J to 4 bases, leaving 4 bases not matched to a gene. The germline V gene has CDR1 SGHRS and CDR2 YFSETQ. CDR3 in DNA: TGCGCCAGCAGCTGGGGACAGGGCAGCTATGGCTACACCTTC. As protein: CASSWGQGSYGYTF.

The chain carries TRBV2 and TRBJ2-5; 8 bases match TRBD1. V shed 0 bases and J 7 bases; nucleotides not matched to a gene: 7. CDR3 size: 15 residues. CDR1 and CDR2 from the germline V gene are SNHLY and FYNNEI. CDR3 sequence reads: CASSEAVRGLGTQYF. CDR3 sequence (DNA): TGTGCCAGCAGTGAAGCGGTCAGGGGGCTAGGGACCCAGTACTTC.